This TCR beta chain was captured in a study of blood T cell repertoires in COVID-19. About the study: Samples came from the United States, Italy and Spain, spanning acute and convalescent COVID-19.

Per germline, CDR1 SGHKS and CDR2 YYEKEE (reference sequence). The V end lost 3 bases, the J end lost 6 bases, and 12 bases lay between the germline ends. This CDR3 region has 13 residues. The protocol was immunoSEQ multiplex PCR, while the TCRdb copy is restricted to in-frame clones and leaves out a portion. This table has under 300,000 clones, roughly four fifths appearing once. The chain combines TRBV5-5 with TRBJ1-1; no definite D call. The TCR originated in a woman younger than 35 with acute or convalescent COVID-19. Sequencing was carried out using peripheral blood. CDR3 protein: CASSSPERAEAFF. DNA for the CDR3: TGTGCCAGCAGCTCGCCTGAGAGGGCTGAAGCTTTCTTT.